This T cell receptor (beta chain) is from a study of OX40 agonist ivuxolimab in advanced cancers. General study results and limits: Determination of antigen specificity was not performed for the expanded peripheral T cells.

This CDR3 has 15 amino acids. Trimming at V came to 0 bases and at J to 8 bases, leaving 6 bases not matched to a gene. Germline CDR1 GTSNPN, CDR2 SVGIG (reference sequence). TCRdb keeps only in-frame clones here, not all; method: immunoSEQ multiplex PCR. The repertoire holds about 64,000 clones, with approximately 88% as singletons. As for this clone: What it binds is not known.

V usage is TRBV30 and J usage is TRBJ2-3; 12 nucleotides agree with TRBD1. This sequence was found in an adult with an advanced solid tumor such as melanoma, head and neck, liver or kidney cancer. The material sequenced was CD4+ or CD8+ T cells sorted from blood, taken in a trial of the OX40 agonist ivuxolimab. CDR3 sequence: CAWSVGTGGMGTQYF. As DNA, the CDR3 is TGTGCCTGGAGTGTAGGGACAGGGGGCATGGGTACGCAGTATTTT.